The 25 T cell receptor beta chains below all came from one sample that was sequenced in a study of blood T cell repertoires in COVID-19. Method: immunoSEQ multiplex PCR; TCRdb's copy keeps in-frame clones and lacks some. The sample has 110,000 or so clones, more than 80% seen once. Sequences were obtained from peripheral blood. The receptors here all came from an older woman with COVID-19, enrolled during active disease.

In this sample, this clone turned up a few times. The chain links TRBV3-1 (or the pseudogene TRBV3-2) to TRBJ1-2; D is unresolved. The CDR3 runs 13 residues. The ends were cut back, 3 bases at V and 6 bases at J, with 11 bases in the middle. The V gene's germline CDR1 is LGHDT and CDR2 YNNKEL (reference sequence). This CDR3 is CASSHGSGNGYTF. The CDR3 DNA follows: TGTGCCAGCAGCCACGGGTCGGGGAATGGCTACACCTTC.

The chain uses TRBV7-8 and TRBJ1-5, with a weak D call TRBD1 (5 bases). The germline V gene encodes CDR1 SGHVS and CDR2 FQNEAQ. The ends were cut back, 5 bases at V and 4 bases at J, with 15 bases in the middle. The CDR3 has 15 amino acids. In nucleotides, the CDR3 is TGTGCCAGCAGCCCTACGTGGCAGGGAAATCAGCCCCAGCATTTT. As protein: CASSPTWQGNQPQHF.

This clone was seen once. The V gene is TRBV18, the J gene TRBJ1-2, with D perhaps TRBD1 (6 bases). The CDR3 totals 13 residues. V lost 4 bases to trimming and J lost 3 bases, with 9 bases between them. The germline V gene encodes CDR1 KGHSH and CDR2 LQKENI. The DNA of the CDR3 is TGTGCCAGCTCACTTAGGACAGACTATGGCTACACCTTC. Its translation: CASSLRTDYGYTF.

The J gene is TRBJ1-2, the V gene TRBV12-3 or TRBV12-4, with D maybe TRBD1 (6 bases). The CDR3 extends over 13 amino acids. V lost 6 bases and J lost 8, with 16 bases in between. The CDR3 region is CASRTGRFEGYTF. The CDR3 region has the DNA TGTGCCAGCAGGACAGGACGGTTTGAGGGCTACACCTTC.

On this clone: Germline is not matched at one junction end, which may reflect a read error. The CDR3 is CASSQDFNTGAFF. As DNA, the CDR3 is TGCGCCAGCAGCCAAGATTTCAATACTGGAGCTTTCTTT. The chain employs TRBV4-3 and TRBJ1-1; D uncertain. CDR1 is LGHNA and CDR2 is YSLEER in the germline V gene. The CDR3 is made up of 13 amino acids.

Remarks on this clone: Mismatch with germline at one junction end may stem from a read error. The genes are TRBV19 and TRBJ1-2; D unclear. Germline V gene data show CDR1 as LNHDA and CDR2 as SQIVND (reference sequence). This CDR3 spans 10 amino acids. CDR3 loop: CASSNWGYTF. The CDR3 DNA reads TGTGCCAGCAGTAACTGGGGCTACACCTTC.

The CDR3 loop is CASSVSGGPTEAFF. The CDR3, as DNA: TGTGCCAGCAGTGTTTCTGGGGGCCCCACTGAAGCTTTCTTT. The chain couples TRBV2 to TRBJ1-1, with D tentatively TRBD1 (6 bases). This CDR3 comprises 14 residues. V lost 4 bases, J lost 4 bases, and 13 bases lay in between. The V gene's germline CDR1 is SNHLY and CDR2 FYNNEI. Full variable domain (remainder filled in from reference TRBV2 and TRBJ1-1): EPEVTQTPSHQVTQMGQEVILRCVPISNHLYFYWYRQILGQKVEFLVSFYNNEISEKSEIFDDQFSVERPDGSNFTLKIRSTKLEDSAMYFCASSVSGGPTEAFFGQGTRLTVV.

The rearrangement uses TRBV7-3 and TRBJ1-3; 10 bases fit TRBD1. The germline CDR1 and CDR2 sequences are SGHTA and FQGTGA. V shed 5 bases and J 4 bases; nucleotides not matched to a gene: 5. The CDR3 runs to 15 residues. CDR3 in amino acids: CASSTGTGAGNTIYF. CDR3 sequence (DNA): TGTGCCAGCAGCACTGGGACAGGGGCCGGAAACACCATATATTTT.

The CDR3 DNA reads as TGTGCCAGCAGTTCCGACCAATGGACAGGGGCAGGAACGTATGGCTACACCTTC. Protein sequence: CASSSDQWTGAGTYGYTF. This chain links TRBV6-2 or TRBV6-3 with TRBJ1-2; 9 bases map to TRBD1. V lost 4 bases, J lost 5 bases, and 17 bases stayed unmatched. CDR1 is MNHEY and CDR2 is SVGEGT in the germline V gene. This CDR3 region has 18 residues.

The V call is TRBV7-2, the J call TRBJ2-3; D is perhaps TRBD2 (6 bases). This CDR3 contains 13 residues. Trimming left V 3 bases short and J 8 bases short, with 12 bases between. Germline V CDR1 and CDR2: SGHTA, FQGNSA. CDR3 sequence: CASSFQGGPTQYF. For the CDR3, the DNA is TGTGCCAGCAGCTTTCAGGGAGGTCCTACGCAGTATTTT. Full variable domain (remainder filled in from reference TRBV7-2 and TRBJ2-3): GAGVSQSPSNKVTEKGKDVELRCDPISGHTALYWYRQSLGQGLEFLIYFQGNSAPDKSGLPSDRFSAERTGGSVSTLTIQRTQQEDSAVYLCASSFQGGPTQYFGPGTRLTVL.

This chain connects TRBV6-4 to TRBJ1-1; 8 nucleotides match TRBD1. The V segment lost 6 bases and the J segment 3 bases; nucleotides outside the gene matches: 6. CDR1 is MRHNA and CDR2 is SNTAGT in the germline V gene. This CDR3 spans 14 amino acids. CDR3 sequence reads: CASRLETGDTEAFF. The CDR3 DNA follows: TGTGCCAGCAGGCTCGAGACAGGGGACACTGAAGCTTTCTTT.

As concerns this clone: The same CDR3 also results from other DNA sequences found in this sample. The CDR3 reads CASSVDGSQETQYF. CDR3 sequence (DNA): TGTGCCAGCAGCGTAGACGGGAGTCAAGAGACCCAGTACTTC. The chain carries TRBV9 and TRBJ2-5, with D perhaps matching TRBD2 (6 bases). Trimming took 0 bases from V and 2 from J, leaving 8 bases between them. This CDR3 spans 14 amino acids. Germline V gives CDR1 SGDLS, CDR2 YYNGEE. The full variable domain, in which reference TRBV9 and TRBJ2-5 provide the parts outside the CDR3, is DSGVTQTPKHLITATGQRVTLRCSPRSGDLSVYWYQQSLDQGLQFLIQYYNGEERAKGNILERFSAQQFPDLHSELNLSSLELGDSALYFCASSVDGSQETQYFGPGTRLLVL.

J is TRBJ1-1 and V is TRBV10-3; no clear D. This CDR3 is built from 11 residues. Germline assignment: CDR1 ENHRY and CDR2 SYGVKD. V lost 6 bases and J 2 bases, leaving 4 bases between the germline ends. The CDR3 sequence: CAIRANTEAFF. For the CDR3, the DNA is TGTGCCATCAGGGCAAACACTGAAGCTTTCTTT.

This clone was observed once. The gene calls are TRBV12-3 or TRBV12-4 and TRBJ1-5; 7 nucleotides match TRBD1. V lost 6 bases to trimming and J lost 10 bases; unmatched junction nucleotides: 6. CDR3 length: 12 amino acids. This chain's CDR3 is CASSLTGIPQHF. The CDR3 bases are TGTGCCAGCAGCTTGACAGGGATCCCCCAGCATTTT.

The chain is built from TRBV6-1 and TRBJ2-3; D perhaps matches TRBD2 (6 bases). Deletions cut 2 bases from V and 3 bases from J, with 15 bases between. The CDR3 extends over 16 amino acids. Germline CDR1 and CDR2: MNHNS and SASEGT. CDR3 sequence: CASSEWLAGRTDTQYF. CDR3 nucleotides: TGTGCCAGCAGTGAATGGCTAGCCGGGAGAACAGATACGCAGTATTTT.

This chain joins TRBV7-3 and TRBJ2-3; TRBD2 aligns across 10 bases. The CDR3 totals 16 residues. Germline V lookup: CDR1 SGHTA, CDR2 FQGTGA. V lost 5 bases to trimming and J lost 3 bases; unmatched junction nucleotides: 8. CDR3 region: CASSVSGLAKTDTQYF. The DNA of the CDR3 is TGTGCCAGCAGCGTATCGGGACTAGCGAAAACAGATACGCAGTATTTT.

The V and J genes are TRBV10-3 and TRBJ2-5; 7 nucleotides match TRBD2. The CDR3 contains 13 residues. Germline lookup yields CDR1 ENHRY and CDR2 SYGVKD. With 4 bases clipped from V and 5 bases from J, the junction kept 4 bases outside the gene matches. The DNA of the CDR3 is TGTGCCATCAGTGGGACTAGAGGCGAGACCCAGTACTTC. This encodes CAISGTRGETQYF.

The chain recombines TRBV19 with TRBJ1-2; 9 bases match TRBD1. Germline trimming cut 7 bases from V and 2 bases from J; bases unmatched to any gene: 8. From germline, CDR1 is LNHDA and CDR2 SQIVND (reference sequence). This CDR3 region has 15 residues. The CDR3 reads CASTLRGQGNYGYTF. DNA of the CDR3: TGTGCCAGTACTCTAAGGGGACAGGGAAACTATGGCTACACCTTC.

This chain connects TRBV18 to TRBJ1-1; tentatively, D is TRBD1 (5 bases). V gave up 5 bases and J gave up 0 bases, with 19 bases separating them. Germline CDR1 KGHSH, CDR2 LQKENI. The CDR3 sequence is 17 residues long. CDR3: CASSKQVASTLNTEAFF. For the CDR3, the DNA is TGTGCCAGCTCAAAACAGGTTGCGTCCACTTTGAACACTGAAGCTTTCTTT.

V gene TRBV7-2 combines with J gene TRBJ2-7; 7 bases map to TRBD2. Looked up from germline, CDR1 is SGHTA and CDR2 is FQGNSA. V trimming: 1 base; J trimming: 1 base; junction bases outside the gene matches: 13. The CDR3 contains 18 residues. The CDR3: CASSLVGWGGVFSYEQYF. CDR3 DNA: TGTGCCAGCAGCTTAGTTGGTTGGGGAGGGGTGTTTTCCTACGAGCAGTACTTC.

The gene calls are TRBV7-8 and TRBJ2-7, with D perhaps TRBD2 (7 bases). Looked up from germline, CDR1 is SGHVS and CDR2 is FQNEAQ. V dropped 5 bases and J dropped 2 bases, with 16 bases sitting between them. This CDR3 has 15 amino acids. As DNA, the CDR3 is TGTGCCAGCAGCACCCCTGGGGGGGCGGCCTACGAGCAGTACTTC. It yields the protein CASSTPGGAAYEQYF.

CDR3 bases: TGTGCCAGCAGCGACCCACGACTAGCGGGGACGGTCACCGGGGAGCTGTTTTTT. The encoded protein is CASSDPRLAGTVTGELFF. The chain uses TRBV9 and TRBJ2-2; TRBD2 matches at 11 bases. Germline V gives CDR1 SGDLS, CDR2 YYNGEE. This CDR3 is built from 18 residues. V lost 3 bases, J lost 4 bases, and 11 bases stayed unmatched.

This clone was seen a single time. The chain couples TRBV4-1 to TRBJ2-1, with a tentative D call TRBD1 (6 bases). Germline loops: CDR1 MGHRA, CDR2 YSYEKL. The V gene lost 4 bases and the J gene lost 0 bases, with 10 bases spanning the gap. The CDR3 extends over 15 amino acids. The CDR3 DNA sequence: TGCGCCAGCAGCCTCGGACAGAGCTCCTACAATGAGCAGTTCTTC. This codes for CASSLGQSSYNEQFF.

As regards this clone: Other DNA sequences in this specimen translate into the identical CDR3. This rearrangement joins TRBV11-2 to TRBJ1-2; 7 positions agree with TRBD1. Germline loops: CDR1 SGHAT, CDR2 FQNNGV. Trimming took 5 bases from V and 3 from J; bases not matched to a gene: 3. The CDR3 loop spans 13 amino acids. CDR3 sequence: CASSRQGDYGYTF. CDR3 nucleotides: TGTGCCAGCAGCCGACAGGGAGACTATGGCTACACCTTC.

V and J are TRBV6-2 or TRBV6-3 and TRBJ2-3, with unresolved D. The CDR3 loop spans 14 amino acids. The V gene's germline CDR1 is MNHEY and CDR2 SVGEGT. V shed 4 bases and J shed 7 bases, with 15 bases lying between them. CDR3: CASSLGLTLNTQYF. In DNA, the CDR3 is TGTGCCAGCAGTTTGGGCCTAACCCTAAATACGCAGTATTTT.